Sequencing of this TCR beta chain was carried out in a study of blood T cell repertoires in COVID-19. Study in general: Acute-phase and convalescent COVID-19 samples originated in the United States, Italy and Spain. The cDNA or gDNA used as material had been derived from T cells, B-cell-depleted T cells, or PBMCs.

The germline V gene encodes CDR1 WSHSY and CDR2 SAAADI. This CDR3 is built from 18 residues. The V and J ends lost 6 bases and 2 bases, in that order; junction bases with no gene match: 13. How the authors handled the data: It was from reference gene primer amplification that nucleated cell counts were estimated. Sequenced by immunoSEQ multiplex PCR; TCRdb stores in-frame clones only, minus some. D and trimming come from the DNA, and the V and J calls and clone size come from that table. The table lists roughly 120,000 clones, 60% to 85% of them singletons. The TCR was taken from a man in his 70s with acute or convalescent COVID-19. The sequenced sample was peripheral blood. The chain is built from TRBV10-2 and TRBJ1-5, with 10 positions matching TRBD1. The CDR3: CASSSDRGKMSGNQPQHF. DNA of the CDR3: TGCGCCAGCAGCTCGGACAGGGGGAAGATGAGCGGCAATCAGCCCCAGCATTTT.